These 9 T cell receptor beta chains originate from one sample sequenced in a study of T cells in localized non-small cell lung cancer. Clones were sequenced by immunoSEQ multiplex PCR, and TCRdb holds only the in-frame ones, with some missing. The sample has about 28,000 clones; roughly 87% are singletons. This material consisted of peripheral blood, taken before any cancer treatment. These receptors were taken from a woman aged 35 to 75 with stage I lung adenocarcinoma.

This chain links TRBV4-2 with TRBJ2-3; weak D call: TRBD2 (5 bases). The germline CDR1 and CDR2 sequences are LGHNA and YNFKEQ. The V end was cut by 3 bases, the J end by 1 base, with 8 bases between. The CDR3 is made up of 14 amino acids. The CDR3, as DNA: TGTGCCAGCAGCCAGAAACTAGGCACAGATACGCAGTATTTT. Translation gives CASSQKLGTDTQYF.

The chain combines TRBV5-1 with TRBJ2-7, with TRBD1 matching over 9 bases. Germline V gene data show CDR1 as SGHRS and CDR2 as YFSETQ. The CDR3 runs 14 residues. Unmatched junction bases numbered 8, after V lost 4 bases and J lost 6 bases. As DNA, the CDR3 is TGCGCCAGCAGCCTGGGGACAGGGCCTGGCGAGCAGTACTTC. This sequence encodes CASSLGTGPGEQYF.

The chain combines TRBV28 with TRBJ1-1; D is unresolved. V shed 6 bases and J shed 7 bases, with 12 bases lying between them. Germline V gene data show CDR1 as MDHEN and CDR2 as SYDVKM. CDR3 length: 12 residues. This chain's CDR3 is CASRPGLFEAFF. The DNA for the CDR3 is TGTGCCAGCAGACCCGGACTTTTTGAAGCTTTCTTT.

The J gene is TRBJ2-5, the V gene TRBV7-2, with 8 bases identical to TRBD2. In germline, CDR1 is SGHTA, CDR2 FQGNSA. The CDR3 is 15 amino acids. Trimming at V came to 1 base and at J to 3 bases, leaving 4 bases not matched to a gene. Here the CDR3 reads CASSLGSGSEETQYF. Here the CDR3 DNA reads TGTGCCAGCAGCTTAGGGAGCGGGAGTGAAGAGACCCAGTACTTC.

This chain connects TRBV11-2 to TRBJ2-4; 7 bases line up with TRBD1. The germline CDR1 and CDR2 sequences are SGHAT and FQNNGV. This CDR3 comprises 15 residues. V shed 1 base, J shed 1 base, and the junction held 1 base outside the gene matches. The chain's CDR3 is CASSLGRGAKNIQYF. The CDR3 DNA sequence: TGTGCCAGCAGCTTAGGCAGGGGGGCCAAAAACATTCAGTACTTC. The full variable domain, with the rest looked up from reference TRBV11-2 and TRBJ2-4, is EAGVAQSPRYKIIEKRQSVAFWCNPISGHATLYWYQQILGQGPKLLIQFQNNGVVDDSQLPKDRFSAERLKGVDSTLKIQPAKLEDSAVYLCASSLGRGAKNIQYFGAGTRLSVL.

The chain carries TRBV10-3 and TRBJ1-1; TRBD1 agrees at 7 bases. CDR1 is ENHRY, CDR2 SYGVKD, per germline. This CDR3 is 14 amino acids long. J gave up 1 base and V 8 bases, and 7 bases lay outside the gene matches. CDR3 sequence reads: CAIEERGRNTEAFF. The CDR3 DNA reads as TGTGCCATCGAGGAGAGGGGGCGGAACACTGAAGCTTTCTTT.

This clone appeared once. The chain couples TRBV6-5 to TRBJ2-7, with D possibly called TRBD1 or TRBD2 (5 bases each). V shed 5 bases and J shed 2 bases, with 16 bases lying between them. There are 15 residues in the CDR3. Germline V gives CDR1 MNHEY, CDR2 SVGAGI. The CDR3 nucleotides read TGTGCCAGCAGTGTCCTAGGACCGGGACCCTACGAGCAGTACTTC. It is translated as CASSVLGPGPYEQYF.

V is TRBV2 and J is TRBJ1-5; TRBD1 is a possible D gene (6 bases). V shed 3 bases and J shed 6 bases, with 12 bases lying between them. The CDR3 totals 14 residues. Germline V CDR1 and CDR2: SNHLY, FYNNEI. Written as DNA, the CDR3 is TGTGCCAGCAGTGAGAATCTAGGGGGTCAGCCCCAGCATTTT. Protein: CASSENLGGQPQHF.

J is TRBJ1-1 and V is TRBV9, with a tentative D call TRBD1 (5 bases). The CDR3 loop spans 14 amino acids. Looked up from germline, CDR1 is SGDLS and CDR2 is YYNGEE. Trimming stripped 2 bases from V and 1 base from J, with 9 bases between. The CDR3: CASSVGQGNTEAFF. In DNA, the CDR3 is TGTGCCAGCAGCGTGGGTCAGGGGAACACTGAAGCTTTCTTT.